This T cell receptor beta chain was sequenced for a study of blood T cell repertoires in COVID-19. Study details: Spain, Italy and the United States supplied samples that represented acute and convalescent COVID-19. Sources were T cells, B-cell-depleted T cells, or PBMCs; the material itself was cDNA or gDNA.

The CDR3 is 14 amino acids. V shed 3 bases and J shed 4 bases, with 12 bases lying between them. Germline V gives CDR1 LNHDA, CDR2 SQIVND (reference sequence). Original methodology: Reference gene primer amplification gave estimated nucleated cell counts. The data were produced by immunoSEQ multiplex PCR, yet TCRdb's version contains in-frame clones alone and is incomplete. V and J calls plus clone size are reproduced from that table; the DNA served to infer D and trimming. The data show about 220,000 clones, approximately 81% seen once. The sequencing input was peripheral blood. V and J are TRBV19 and TRBJ1-2; weak D call: TRBD1 (6 bases). This receptor was obtained from a man aged 50-59 years who had recovered from COVID-19. For the CDR3, the DNA is TGTGCCAGTAGTATCGGCAGGGGTGGCTATGGCTACACCTTC. Encoded protein: CASSIGRGGYGYTF.